In this sample, the clone carrying this T cell receptor beta chain turned up once. The antigen remains unidentified. The data are from a study of PD-1 blockade in classical Hodgkin lymphoma. General observations from the study: CD4+ TCR diversity climbed significantly by C4D1, unlike CD8+ TCR diversity.

With 6 bases removed from V and 4 bases from J, the gap between germline ends came to 9 bases. Per germline, CDR1 MNHEY and CDR2 SVGAGI. This CDR3 spans 12 amino acids. Profiled with immunoSEQ multiplex PCR; TCRdb holds only in-frame clones, not every one. The sample has almost 100,000 clones, around nine tenths seen once. Relapse after autologous stem cell transplantation occurred in every patient, and brentuximab vedotin exposure varied. The sequences come from peripheral blood mononuclear cells (PBMCs), collected at baseline. This receptor was obtained from a human donor with classical Hodgkin lymphoma. The J gene is TRBJ1-2, the V gene TRBV6-5; D remains ambiguous. The CDR3 is CASRADSYGYTF. In DNA, the CDR3 is TGTGCCAGCAGAGCTGACTCCTATGGCTACACCTTC.